This T cell receptor (beta chain) comes out of a study of cytomegalovirus exposure and HLA in healthy donors. Whole-study findings and limits: HLA alleles showed associations with some 15,000 TCR beta sequences in a later analysis, at a 0.05 false discovery rate.

The PCR ran on 60 Vbeta and 13 Jbeta primers. This table comes from immunoSEQ multiplex PCR, and its TCRdb copy is limited to in-frame clones, with some not included. The sample comprises 120,000 or so clones, 78% of which are singletons, and roughly 5.9% rests with the top ten. This CDR3 is built from 14 residues. The germline CDR1 and CDR2 sequences are MDHEN and SYDVKM. V trimming: 9 bases; J trimming: 3 bases; junction bases outside the gene matches: 11. For this clone: Its specificity is unknown.

Source material: PBMCs. The V and J genes are TRBV28 and TRBJ2-7; 7 nucleotides line up with TRBD1. The clonotype was recovered from a middle-aged woman in good health and CMV-seronegative. The CDR3 sequence is CASTGDGTDYEQYF. The CDR3 DNA sequence: TGTGCCAGTACCGGCGACGGGACAGACTACGAGCAGTACTTC.